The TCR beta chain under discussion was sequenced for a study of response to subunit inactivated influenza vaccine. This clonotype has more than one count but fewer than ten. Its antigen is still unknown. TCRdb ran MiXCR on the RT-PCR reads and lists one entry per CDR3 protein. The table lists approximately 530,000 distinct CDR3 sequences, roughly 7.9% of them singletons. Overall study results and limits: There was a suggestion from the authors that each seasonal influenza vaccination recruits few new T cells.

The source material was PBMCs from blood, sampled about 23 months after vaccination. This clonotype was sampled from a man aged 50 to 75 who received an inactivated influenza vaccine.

DNA of the CDR3: TGTGCCAGCAGGCCCGGGACAGGGGGTTTCTACGAGCAGTACTTC. As protein: CASRPGTGGFYEQYF. The chain combines TRBV28 with TRBJ2-7, with TRBD1 identical over 11 bases. Trimming removed 6 bases from V and 3 bases from J; junction bases left unmatched: 7. Per germline, CDR1 MDHEN and CDR2 SYDVKM. This CDR3 has 15 residues. The variable domain in full, completed from reference TRBV28 and TRBJ2-7, reads DVKVTQSSRYLVKRTGEKVFLECVQDMDHENMFWYRQDPGLGLRLIYFSYDVKMKEKGDIPEGYSVSREKKERFSLILESASTNQTSMYLCASRPGTGGFYEQYFGPGTRLTVT.